The clone carrying this T cell receptor beta chain was recorded at least ten times. This CDR3 is built from 18 residues. Trimming at V came to 5 bases and at J to 1 base, leaving 14 bases not matched to a gene. Per germline, CDR1 LGHDT and CDR2 YNNKEL (reference sequence). This specimen belongs to a study of T cells in Graves' hyperthyroidism and ophthalmopathy. Amplified regions were TCR beta CDR3 sequences from RNA transcripts. First-round RT-PCR targeting the TCR CDR3 was performed with the HTBI primer set. MiXCR was run by TCRdb on the multiplex PCR reads, yielding one entry per CDR3 protein. The sample contains about 300,000 distinct CDR3 sequences, roughly 13% of which appear only once.

This TCR was sampled from a woman in her thirties with Graves' hyperthyroidism that later progressed to Graves' ophthalmopathy. Sequencing was carried out using blood. This chain connects TRBV3-1 to TRBJ1-1; 9 positions agree with TRBD1. This CDR3 reads CASSSRTGAIFGNTEAFF. The CDR3 bases are TGTGCCAGCAGCTCCCGGACAGGGGCCATCTTCGGGAACACTGAAGCTTTCTTT.